Presented here are 20 T cell receptor beta chains from one specimen sequenced in a study of cytomegalovirus exposure and HLA in healthy donors. The PCR contained 60 Vbeta and 13 Jbeta primers. Produced via immunoSEQ multiplex PCR; TCRdb's table is partial and in-frame only. The table shows over 55,000 clones, with around 87% occurring only once. The source material was PBMCs. These receptors originate from a man aged 18-30 years in good health and CMV-seronegative.

This chain connects TRBV5-6 to TRBJ1-5; D might be TRBD1 (6 bases). Germline values: CDR1 SGHDT, CDR2 YYEEEE. Trimming stripped 6 bases from V and 4 bases from J, with 14 bases between. This CDR3 spans 14 amino acids. The CDR3 region is CASTNGGLNQPQHF. CDR3 DNA: TGTGCCAGCACCAACGGGGGGCTGAATCAGCCCCAGCATTTT.

CDR3 protein: CASSGQGSYEQYF. The CDR3 coding sequence is TGTGCCAGCAGCGGACAGGGCTCCTACGAGCAGTACTTC. The gene calls are TRBV7-8 and TRBJ2-7; TRBD1 aligns across 8 bases. The CDR3 is 13 amino acids. Germline CDR1 SGHVS, CDR2 FQNEAQ. The V segment lost 5 bases and the J segment 0 bases; nucleotides outside the gene matches: 0.

V is TRBV4-1 and J is TRBJ1-5; unclear D gene. The length of the CDR3 is 15 residues. V was trimmed by 4 bases and J by 7 bases, leaving 17 bases between them. Germline V lookup: CDR1 MGHRA, CDR2 YSYEKL. This CDR3 is CASSPERVMGQPQHF. CDR3 coding DNA: TGCGCCAGCAGCCCAGAGAGGGTTATGGGGCAGCCCCAGCATTTT.

The chain employs TRBV5-1 and TRBJ1-2; 9 bases match TRBD1. CDR1 and CDR2 from the germline V gene are SGHRS and YFSETQ. This CDR3 contains 14 residues. V lost 2 bases to trimming and J lost 3 bases; unmatched junction nucleotides: 2. The CDR3 DNA reads as TGCGCCAGCAGCTTTGACAGGGGGGACTATGGCTACACCTTC. Its protein product is CASSFDRGDYGYTF. Using reference TRBV5-1 and TRBJ1-2 for the parts outside the CDR3, the full variable domain is KAGVTQTPRYLIKTRGQQVTLSCSPISGHRSVSWYQQTPGQGLQFLFEYFSETQRNKGNFPGRFSGRQFSNSRSEMNVSTLELGDSALYLCASSFDRGDYGYTFGSGTRLTVV.

This chain connects TRBV4-2 to TRBJ1-1; unclear D gene. Germline lookup yields CDR1 LGHNA and CDR2 YNFKEQ. With 1 base removed from V and 5 bases from J, the gap between germline ends came to 5 bases. This CDR3 contains 12 residues. As DNA, the CDR3 is TGTGCCAGCAGCCAAGCTCGGACTGAAGCTTTCTTT. This codes for CASSQARTEAFF.

This chain joins TRBV19 and TRBJ1-1; 7 bases match TRBD1. Germline V gene sequence: CDR1 LNHDA, CDR2 SQIVND (reference sequence). V lost 9 bases to trimming and J lost 1 base; unmatched junction nucleotides: 5. The length of the CDR3 is 13 residues. CDR3 in amino acids: CASLTGRNTEAFF. In DNA form, the CDR3 reads TGTGCCAGCTTGACAGGGAGGAACACTGAAGCTTTCTTT.

J is TRBJ2-3 and V is TRBV7-2; 12 nucleotides match TRBD2. With V trimmed by 2 bases and J by 3 bases, 3 bases remained unmatched. CDR1 is SGHTA, CDR2 FQGNSA, per germline. There are 16 residues in the CDR3. The CDR3 nucleotides read TGTGCCAGCAGCTTACTAGCGGGGGGGCGGACAGATACGCAGTATTTT. This gives the protein CASSLLAGGRTDTQYF. Full variable domain (missing parts from reference TRBV7-2 and TRBJ2-3): GAGVSQSPSNKVTEKGKDVELRCDPISGHTALYWYRQSLGQGLEFLIYFQGNSAPDKSGLPSDRFSAERTGGSVSTLTIQRTQQEDSAVYLCASSLLAGGRTDTQYFGPGTRLTVL.

CDR3 in amino acids: CASSLQGVNSPLHF. The DNA for the CDR3 is TGTGCCAGCAGTTTACAGGGGGTGAATTCACCCCTCCACTTT. The chain is built from TRBV28 and TRBJ1-6, with TRBD1 identical over 7 bases. V lost 2 bases and J lost 7; bases outside the gene matches: 2. The V gene's germline CDR1 is MDHEN and CDR2 SYDVKM. There are 14 residues in the CDR3. The complete variable domain, with remaining parts taken from reference TRBV28 and TRBJ1-6, reads DVKVTQSSRYLVKRTGEKVFLECVQDMDHENMFWYRQDPGLGLRLIYFSYDVKMKEKGDIPEGYSVSREKKERFSLILESASTNQTSMYLCASSLQGVNSPLHFGNGTRLTVT.

The chain couples TRBV7-2 to TRBJ2-5; 10 bases align to TRBD1. V lost 5 bases to trimming and J lost 5 bases; unmatched junction nucleotides: 11. The CDR3 loop spans 16 amino acids. Per germline, CDR1 SGHTA and CDR2 FQGNSA. This CDR3 reads CASSPLIGQGGETQYF. For the CDR3, the DNA is TGTGCCAGCAGCCCCCTCATCGGACAGGGGGGTGAGACCCAGTACTTC.

The chain carries TRBV6-1 and TRBJ1-4, with TRBD1 matching 7 bases. Germline assignment: CDR1 MNHNS and CDR2 SASEGT. The CDR3 length is 15 residues. The V segment lost 2 bases and the J segment 5 bases; nucleotides outside the gene matches: 5. The CDR3 sequence is CASSELGQYNEKLFF. CDR3 bases: TGTGCCAGCAGTGAATTGGGACAGTACAATGAAAAACTGTTTTTT.

The chain joins TRBV9 to TRBJ1-4; D gene uncertain. Germline CDR1 and CDR2: SGDLS and YYNGEE. This CDR3 comprises 14 residues. With 4 bases removed from V and 2 bases from J, the gap between germline ends came to 9 bases. CDR3 region: CASSSAGTNEKLFF. The DNA of the CDR3 is TGTGCCAGCAGCTCCGCCGGGACTAATGAAAAACTGTTTTTT.

This clone showed up just a few times. The V gene is TRBV19, the J gene TRBJ1-1, with 7 bases identical to TRBD1. V was pared by 6 bases and J by 4 bases, with 8 bases of the junction left unmatched. The CDR3 is 14 residues long. Germline V gene sequence: CDR1 LNHDA, CDR2 SQIVND (reference sequence). Here the CDR3 DNA reads TGTGCCAGTAGGCCCCAGGGGGTGGGCACTGAAGCTTTCTTT. It specifies CASRPQGVGTEAFF.

V is TRBV2 and J is TRBJ1-4; D is possibly TRBD1 (5 bases). Trimming removed 10 bases at V and 3 bases at J, with 12 bases between. CDR3 size: 13 residues. Germline V gives CDR1 SNHLY, CDR2 FYNNEI. CDR3: CAIRQQPNEKLFF. DNA of the CDR3: TGTGCCATACGACAGCAACCTAATGAAAAACTGTTTTTT.

CDR3 bases: TGCACCATATGCGGTGGCGGGGGGGGGACCACAGATACGCAGTATTTT. It is translated as CTICGGGGGTTDTQYF. The V call is TRBV1, the J call TRBJ2-3; the table gives TRBD2 as D, unverified against the DNA. TRBV1 is termed a pseudogene. The CDR3 is 16 amino acids.

This clone was counted a few times. The V gene is TRBV11-3, the J gene TRBJ2-7, with 9 bases lining up with TRBD1. Germline V CDR1 and CDR2: SGHNT, YENEEA. The CDR3 spans 16 residues. Trimming cost V 5 bases and J 2 bases; bases outside gene matches: 10. CDR3 sequence reads: CASSLQPGQGTYEQYF. The DNA of the CDR3 is TGTGCCAGCAGCCTACAGCCGGGACAGGGAACCTACGAGCAGTACTTC.

This clone was observed once. The rearrangement uses TRBV5-4 and TRBJ1-1; 7 nucleotides line up with TRBD1. J was trimmed by 7 bases and V by 4 bases; bases with no gene match: 10. The CDR3 is 14 residues long. CDR1 and CDR2 (germline): SGHNT, YYREEE (reference sequence). In nucleotides, the CDR3 is TGTGCCAGCAGCCTCCGGGACAGAGACTTTGAAGCTTTCTTT. Amino acid sequence: CASSLRDRDFEAFF.

The chain joins TRBV5-1 to TRBJ1-2; 8 bases are shared with TRBD1. V dropped 5 bases and J dropped 7; count of bases not matched to a gene: 16. The CDR3 extends over 16 amino acids. CDR1 and CDR2 from the germline V gene are SGHRS and YFSETQ. The CDR3 reads CASRPPQGQVGGGYTF. In DNA, the CDR3 is TGCGCCAGCAGACCCCCCCAGGGACAGGTCGGTGGTGGCTACACCTTC.

This chain connects TRBV6-5 to TRBJ1-2; D not resolved. This CDR3 contains 14 residues. Deletions cut 2 bases from V and 4 bases from J, with 11 bases between. Germline V lookup: CDR1 MNHEY, CDR2 SVGAGI. CDR3 nucleotides: TGTGCCAGCAGTTACGCGGAGGGCTTCTATGGCTACACCTTC. Translation: CASSYAEGFYGYTF.

The V call is TRBV5-6, the J call TRBJ1-5; D is perhaps TRBD1 (5 bases). Germline values: CDR1 SGHDT, CDR2 YYEEEE. This CDR3 comprises 17 residues. The V gene lost 3 bases and the J gene lost 10 bases, with 26 bases spanning the gap. CDR3 sequence: CASSSLGSSGETGPQHF. The DNA of the CDR3 is TGTGCCAGCAGCTCTTTGGGGAGTTCGGGGGAAACGGGACCCCAGCATTTT. Full variable domain (outside the CDR3, taken from reference TRBV5-6 and TRBJ1-5): DAGVTQSPTHLIKTRGQQVTLRCSPKSGHDTVSWYQQALGQGPQFIFQYYEEEERQRGNFPDRFSGHQFPNYSSELNVNALLLGDSALYLCASSSLGSSGETGPQHFGDGTRLSIL.

This chain links TRBV6-6 with TRBJ2-2; no definite D call. Germline V gives CDR1 MNHNY, CDR2 SVGAGI (reference sequence). This CDR3 has 12 amino acids. Trimming pared 4 bases from V and 2 bases from J, leaving 2 bases between. The CDR3 DNA follows: TGTGCCAGCAGTTCTAACACCGGGGAGCTGTTTTTT. As protein: CASSSNTGELFF.